Below, 3 T cell receptor beta chains from the same sample are listed, as sequenced in a study of blood T cell repertoires in COVID-19. Data came from immunoSEQ multiplex PCR; TCRdb stores just in-frame clones and leaves some out. The data hold about 300,000 clones, with 85% observed a single time. The material sequenced was PBMCs or T cells enriched from blood (not recorded which). These receptors came from a woman in her forties or fifties who had recovered from COVID-19.

The chain has TRBV11-2 and TRBJ2-2; 10 positions match TRBD1. The length of the CDR3 is 17 residues. Germline CDR1 is SGHAT and CDR2 is FQNNGV. The V segment lost 4 bases and the J segment 0 bases; nucleotides outside the gene matches: 5. Written as DNA, the CDR3 is TGTGCCAGCAGCTCCGACGGACAGGGGGCGAACACCGGGGAGCTGTTTTTT. The encoded protein is CASSSDGQGANTGELFF.

The V gene is TRBV28, the J gene TRBJ2-6; the D is unclear. V lost 4 bases and J 0 bases, leaving 16 bases between the germline ends. The CDR3 covers 18 residues. Per germline, CDR1 MDHEN and CDR2 SYDVKM. For the CDR3, the DNA is TGTGCCAGCAGTTACGAAGTTCCGGGTCCCTCTGGGGCCAACGTCCTGACTTTC. Amino acid sequence: CASSYEVPGPSGANVLTF.

The chain combines TRBV27 with TRBJ1-6, with 7 bases aligning to TRBD1. This CDR3 comprises 17 residues. Germline CDR1 MNHEY, CDR2 SMNVEV (reference sequence). With V trimmed by 5 bases and J by 6 bases, 13 bases remained unmatched. DNA of the CDR3: TGTGCCAGCAGTACAATTCCGATCTACAGGGGTAATTCACCCCTCCACTTT. Translated, it gives CASSTIPIYRGNSPLHF.